This T cell receptor (beta chain) was retrieved from a study of T cell responses to AZD1222 COVID-19 vaccine. The study, taken as a whole, reports: Spike as a whole was targeted by vaccine-associated CD4 TCRs, dominant at 160-218 and 743-854. A rise in Spike-specific TCR breadth and depth followed two AZD1222 doses. Clonal diversity was possibly underestimated; the donors were predominantly white British and more often female. AZD1222 recipients seropositive at baseline numbered only six or seven.

Turning to this clone: What it binds is not known.

The repertoire was sequenced with immunoSEQ multiplex PCR; TCRdb's copy has only in-frame clones and lacks some. The profile shows around 150,000 clones, 80% to 95% of them singletons. This receptor was identified in an adult in good health. The sample was peripheral blood, taken on day 0 of AZD1222 vaccination.

The DNA for the CDR3 is TGTGCCAGCAGCTTAGGGGGGGCGAGCTCCTACAATGAGCAGTTCTTC. It codes for CASSLGGASSYNEQFF. The rearrangement links TRBV7-2 to TRBJ2-1, with D possibly called TRBD1 or TRBD2 (6 bases each). The V gene's germline CDR1 is SGHTA and CDR2 FQGNSA. V was clipped by 1 base and J by 0 bases, with 10 bases between them. The CDR3 sequence is 16 residues long.